The 21 T cell receptor beta chains presented below share a single source sample, sequenced in a study of shared T cell receptors in the human thymus. Measured with immunoSEQ multiplex PCR; TCRdb has only the in-frame clones, and not every one. This table holds about 660,000 clones, 88% found once. These same data were also listed under a study on human thymus T cells.

The sequenced sample was thymocytes. The receptor set was obtained from a boy under three years old with a congenital heart defect.

The chain uses TRBV4-3 and TRBJ2-1; no clear D gene. CDR1 LGHNA and CDR2 YSLEER come from the germline V gene. The V end lost 0 bases, the J end lost 9 bases, and 9 bases lay between the germline ends. The CDR3 extends over 13 amino acids. CDR3 sequence (DNA): TGCGCCAGCAGCCAAGACGGTAACGGTGAGCAGTTCTTC. Translated: CASSQDGNGEQFF.

The V and J genes are TRBV6-4 and TRBJ2-1, with D tentatively TRBD2 (6 bases). The CDR3 length is 18 residues. Germline CDR1 reads MRHNA; CDR2 reads SNTAGT. Trimming shortened V by 0 bases and J by 1 base, and 16 bases separated the two germline ends. The CDR3 loop reads CASSDSTTRLTSYNEQFF. The DNA of the CDR3 is TGTGCCAGCAGTGACTCGACGACTAGGTTAACTTCCTACAATGAGCAGTTCTTC.

The chain combines TRBV25-1 with TRBJ2-5; the D gene is possibly TRBD2 (5 bases). Trimming removed 2 bases from V and 5 bases from J, with 18 bases in between. CDR3 length: 16 amino acids. Germline V gives CDR1 MGHDK, CDR2 SYGVNS. DNA for the CDR3: TGTGCCAGCAGTGAACTCCCGGAGGAGGCCCGGGAGACCCAGTACTTC. As protein: CASSELPEEARETQYF.

This clone showed up just a few times. V is TRBV15 and J is TRBJ2-3; TRBD2 aligns across 7 bases. The length of the CDR3 is 20 residues. The ends lost 3 bases at V and 6 bases at J; junction bases unmatched: 24. Germline lookup yields CDR1 LNHNV and CDR2 YYDKDF (reference sequence). CDR3 region: CATSSRDPPTSAKGGDTQYF. The CDR3 DNA is TGTGCCACCAGCAGCAGGGACCCCCCCACTAGCGCCAAAGGTGGGGATACGCAGTATTTT.

The rearrangement links TRBV11-2 to TRBJ2-3; 7 bases fit TRBD2. The CDR3 has 14 residues. V was clipped by 5 bases and J by 0 bases; unmatched bases: 2. Germline CDR1 and CDR2: SGHAT and FQNNGV. DNA of the CDR3: TGTGCCAGCAGCGTTAGCGGGAGCACAGATACGCAGTATTTT. It yields the protein CASSVSGSTDTQYF.

The rearrangement joins TRBV28 to TRBJ2-5; 10 bases match TRBD2. The germline V gene has CDR1 MDHEN and CDR2 SYDVKM. The V segment lost 6 bases and the J segment 1 base; nucleotides outside the gene matches: 11. The CDR3 sequence is 17 residues long. The CDR3 region has the DNA TGTGCCAGCAGCCCAACCCCACAGCGGGAGGGCCAAGAGACCCAGTACTTC. Residues: CASSPTPQREGQETQYF.

The chain carries TRBV18 and TRBJ2-7; weak D call: TRBD1 (5 bases). The CDR3 runs to 13 residues. From germline, CDR1 is KGHSH and CDR2 LQKENI. Trimming took off 3 bases at V and 5 bases at J, with 11 bases between the two ends. The CDR3 protein is CASSPPGNHEQYF. In nucleotides, the CDR3 is TGTGCCAGCTCACCCCCAGGGAACCACGAGCAGTACTTC.

Remarks on this clone: At one of its ends the junction is not consistent with the germline gene, which may arise from a read error. The chain combines TRBV7-6 with TRBJ1-2; no definite D call. The CDR3 totals 14 residues. The germline V gene encodes CDR1 SGHVS and CDR2 FNYEAQ. This chain's CDR3 is CASSSSVVRTEKSF. DNA of the CDR3: TGTGCCAGCAGCTCTAGTGTGGTCCGAACCGAAAAGAGCTTC. Based on the CDR3 plus reference TRBV7-6 and TRBJ1-2, the full variable domain is GAGVSQSPRYKVTKRGQDVALRCDPISGHVSLYWYRQALGQGPEFLTYFNYEAQQDKSGLPNDRFSAERPEGSISTLTIQRTEQRDSAMYRCASSSSVVRTEKSFGSGTRLTVV.

V gene TRBV6-5 combines with J gene TRBJ2-5, with 15 positions matching TRBD2. From germline, CDR1 is MNHEY and CDR2 SVGAGI. The CDR3 is 15 amino acids. J lost 4 bases, V lost 5 bases, and 2 bases had no gene match. CDR3 nucleotides: TGTGCCAGCAGTATGGGACTAGCGGGAGGAGAGACCCAGTACTTC. It yields the protein CASSMGLAGGETQYF.

The chain combines TRBV4-2 with TRBJ2-2; D might be TRBD2 (5 bases). Per the germline V gene, CDR1 is LGHNA and CDR2 is YNFKEQ. The CDR3 is 14 residues long. Trimming cost V 0 bases and J 6 bases, with 8 bases left between them. The CDR3 loop is CASSQDGSAGELFF. CDR3 DNA sequence: TGTGCCAGCAGCCAAGATGGGAGCGCCGGGGAGCTGTTTTTT.

J is TRBJ2-7 and V is TRBV6-5; 9 bases are shared with TRBD1. V shed 2 bases and J 5 bases; nucleotides not matched to a gene: 4. Germline V CDR1 and CDR2: MNHEY, SVGAGI. This CDR3 has 14 amino acids. In DNA, the CDR3 is TGTGCCAGCAGTTACGAACAGGGGGCGCACGAGCAGTACTTC. It codes for CASSYEQGAHEQYF.

CDR3 coding DNA: TGTGCCAGCAGCCAAGATATGAAGGAGGGCCCTAGCTCCTACGAGCAGTACTTC. Translation: CASSQDMKEGPSSYEQYF. V gene TRBV14 combines with J gene TRBJ2-7, with D possibly being TRBD2 (6 bases). The V gene lost 0 bases and the J gene lost 0 bases, with 18 bases spanning the gap. Germline V gives CDR1 SGHDN, CDR2 FVKESK. The length of the CDR3 is 18 residues.

V is TRBV5-1 and J is TRBJ2-1; 10 bases are a match to TRBD2. Per the germline V gene, CDR1 is SGHRS and CDR2 is YFSETQ. This CDR3 contains 20 residues. V lost 2 bases, J lost 4 bases, and 18 bases stayed unmatched. CDR3 sequence reads: CASSLYRELSGRAKYNEQFF. The CDR3 DNA is TGCGCCAGCAGCTTATACAGAGAACTAAGCGGGAGGGCAAAGTACAATGAGCAGTTCTTC. Based on the CDR3 plus reference TRBV5-1 and TRBJ2-1, the full variable domain is KAGVTQTPRYLIKTRGQQVTLSCSPISGHRSVSWYQQTPGQGLQFLFEYFSETQRNKGNFPGRFSGRQFSNSRSEMNVSTLELGDSALYLCASSLYRELSGRAKYNEQFFGPGTRLTVL.

The V call is TRBV4-3, the J call TRBJ2-7; 9 bases map to TRBD2. CDR3 length equals 17 residues. With V trimmed by 0 bases and J by 6 bases, 12 bases remained unmatched. Germline lookup yields CDR1 LGHNA and CDR2 YSLEER. The CDR3 spells CASSQDRLAGFQTEQYF. For the CDR3, the DNA is TGCGCCAGCAGCCAAGATCGGCTAGCGGGATTTCAAACCGAGCAGTACTTC.

The gene calls are TRBV19 and TRBJ1-5; D is perhaps TRBD1 (5 bases). CDR1 LNHDA and CDR2 SQIVND come from the germline V gene (reference sequence). There are 16 residues in the CDR3. V lost 5 bases and J lost 3, with 17 bases in between. In DNA, the CDR3 is TGTGCCAGTAGTCCTCAGGGACTGGAATTCAATCAGCCCCAGCATTTT. Translation gives CASSPQGLEFNQPQHF.

This chain connects TRBV5-5 to TRBJ2-7, with 7 bases matching TRBD2. The V gene end was trimmed by 5 bases and the J gene end by 4 bases; junction bases not matched to a gene: 0. Germline V gene sequence: CDR1 SGHKS, CDR2 YYEKEE (reference sequence). The CDR3 length is 11 residues. CDR3 DNA sequence: TGTGCCAGCAGTAGCGGGTACGAGCAGTACTTC. As protein: CASSSGYEQYF.

The chain couples TRBV2 to TRBJ2-1, with 9 bases aligning to TRBD2. The CDR3 has 18 residues. J gave up 0 bases and V 8 bases, and 14 bases lay outside the gene matches. The germline V gene has CDR1 SNHLY and CDR2 FYNNEI. The CDR3 region is CASELGLAGLSSYNEQFF. CDR3 nucleotides: TGTGCCAGCGAGTTAGGTCTAGCGGGGCTGAGCTCCTACAATGAGCAGTTCTTC.

The chain joins TRBV6-1 to TRBJ2-1, with D perhaps TRBD1 (6 bases). Germline-derived CDR1 and CDR2 are MNHNS and SASEGT. Trimming shortened V by 6 bases and J by 6 bases, and 9 bases separated the two germline ends. The CDR3 length is 12 residues. The CDR3 DNA follows: TGTGCCAGCAGACTCAGGGGCAATGAGCAGTTCTTC. Protein product: CASRLRGNEQFF.

The chain joins TRBV28 to TRBJ2-7; D not resolved. Per the germline V gene, CDR1 is MDHEN and CDR2 is SYDVKM. V dropped 4 bases and J dropped 2 bases, with 9 bases sitting between them. The CDR3 spans 13 residues. The CDR3 loop reads CASSSRETYEQYF. Written as DNA, the CDR3 is TGTGCCAGCAGTTCTCGCGAAACCTACGAGCAGTACTTC.

V is TRBV30 and J is TRBJ2-7, with TRBD2 as a possible D gene (6 bases). Germline CDR1 GTSNPN, CDR2 SVGIG (reference sequence). With 6 bases removed from V and 2 bases from J, the gap between germline ends came to 14 bases. The CDR3 contains 13 residues. CDR3 sequence (DNA): TGTGCCTGCGCCCTAGCGTCCCCCTACGAGCAGTACTTC. This translates into CACALASPYEQYF.

The chain has TRBV6-4 and TRBJ2-7; 10 nucleotides line up with TRBD2. Trimming took 6 bases from V and 7 from J; bases not matched to a gene: 9. The CDR3 loop spans 14 amino acids. Germline CDR1 MRHNA, CDR2 SNTAGT. The CDR3: CASRKAGGGVEQYF. CDR3 sequence (DNA): TGTGCCAGCAGGAAAGCGGGGGGGGGTGTGGAGCAGTACTTC.